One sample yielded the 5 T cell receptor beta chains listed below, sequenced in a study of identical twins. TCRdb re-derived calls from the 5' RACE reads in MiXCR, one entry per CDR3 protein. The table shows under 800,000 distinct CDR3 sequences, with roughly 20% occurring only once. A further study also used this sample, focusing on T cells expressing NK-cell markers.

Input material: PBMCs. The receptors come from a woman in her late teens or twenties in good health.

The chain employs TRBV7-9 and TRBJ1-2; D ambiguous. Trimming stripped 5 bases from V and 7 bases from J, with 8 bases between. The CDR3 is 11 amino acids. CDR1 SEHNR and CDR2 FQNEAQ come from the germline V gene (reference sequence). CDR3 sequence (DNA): TGTGCCAGCAGCGTTACCCCTGGCTACACCTTC. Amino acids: CASSVTPGYTF.

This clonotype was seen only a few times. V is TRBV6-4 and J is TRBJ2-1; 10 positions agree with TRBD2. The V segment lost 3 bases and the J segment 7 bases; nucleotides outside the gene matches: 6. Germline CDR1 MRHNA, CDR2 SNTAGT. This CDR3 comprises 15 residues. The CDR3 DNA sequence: TGTGCCAGCAGTGAGAGCGGGGGGGCCTCTAATGAGCAGTTCTTC. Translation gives CASSESGGASNEQFF.

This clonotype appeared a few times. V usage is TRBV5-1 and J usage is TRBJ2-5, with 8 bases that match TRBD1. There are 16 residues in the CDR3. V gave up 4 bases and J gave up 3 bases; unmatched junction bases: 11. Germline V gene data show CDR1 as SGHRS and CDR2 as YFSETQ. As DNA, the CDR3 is TGCGCCAGCAGCCGTACCTACAGGGGGGAAGAAGAGACCCAGTACTTC. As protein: CASSRTYRGEEETQYF.

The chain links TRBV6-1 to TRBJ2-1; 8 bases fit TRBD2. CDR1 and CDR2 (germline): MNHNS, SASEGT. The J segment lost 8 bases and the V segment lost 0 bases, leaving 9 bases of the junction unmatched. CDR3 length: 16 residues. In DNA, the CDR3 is TGTGCCAGCAGTGAAGCGCTGGGGCGGGGGGTAGATGAGCAGTTCTTC. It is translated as CASSEALGRGVDEQFF.

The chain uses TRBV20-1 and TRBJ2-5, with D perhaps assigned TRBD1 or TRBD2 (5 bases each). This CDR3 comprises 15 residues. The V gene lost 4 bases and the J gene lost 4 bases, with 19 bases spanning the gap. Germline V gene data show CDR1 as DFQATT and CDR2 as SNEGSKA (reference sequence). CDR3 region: CSATIFGGSGETQYF. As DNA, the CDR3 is TGCAGTGCTACGATTTTTGGGGGATCCGGAGAGACCCAGTACTTC.